This T cell receptor beta chain emerged from a study of post-analysis software for immune sequencing data. Overall study findings and caveats: Roughly 5 TRBV segments (TRBV5-6, TRBV5-1 and TRBV20-1 among them) occurred more frequently in patients than in controls.

Germline V lookup: CDR1 SGHAT, CDR2 FQNNGV. The CDR3 spans 14 residues. TCR beta cDNA libraries had unique molecular identifiers. TCRdb called the PCR reads again in MiXCR, with one record for every CDR3 protein. The repertoire consists of some 450,000 distinct CDR3 sequences, with less than 45% occurring once and the leading ten covering 9% to 14%. Regarding this clonotype: Its antigen remains unknown.

Specimen: blood. This clonotype originated in a girl between 10 and 17 years old with multiple sclerosis. This chain joins TRBV11-2 and TRBJ2-4; D is uncertain. The end of the DNA is better explained by TRBJ2-7, so the J call may be wrong. The CDR3 bases are TGTGCCAGCAGCTTAGAAGAACACCTCTACGAGCAGTACTTC. This sequence encodes CASSLEEHLYEQYF.